These T cell receptor beta chains were read from a single sample in a study of spatial heterogeneity in lung cancer. TCRdb recomputed calls from the 5' RACE reads with MiXCR, one row per CDR3 protein. The table has roughly 9,700 distinct CDR3 sequences, 8.5% to 9% seen once; the top ten hold over 10%. The input for sequencing was lung tumor tissue, taken at surgery. The receptor set was obtained from a female donor with early-stage non-small cell lung cancer. CDR3s include the opening cysteine and the closing phenylalanine or tryptophan. Each record gives: J gene, V gene, CDR3 protein.

>TRBJ2-5|TRBV7-2
CASSSDRVETQYF
>TRBJ2-1|TRBV7-2
CASSLGGGAFEQFF
>TRBJ2-1|TRBV6-1
CASVPGLARLHEQFF
>TRBJ2-1|TRBV4-1
CASSHYPAYNEQFF
>TRBJ1-3|TRBV20-1
CSAAGVGNTIYF
>TRBJ2-7|TRBV2
CASNPLASYEQYF
>TRBJ1-2|TRBV13
CASSLGTGNYGYTF
>TRBJ2-7|TRBV2
CASTVQGPSSYEQYF
>TRBJ1-4|TRBV2
CASSEGRRPQEKLFF
>TRBJ1-6|TRBV4-1
CASSKGSNSYNSPLHF
>TRBJ2-7|TRBV7-2
CASSLVRDRAYEQYF
>TRBJ2-2|TRBV4-2
CASSQVLAGGREELFF
>TRBJ2-5|TRBV12-3/TRBV12-4
CASSLFSAGQETQYF
>TRBJ2-1|TRBV7-2
CASSLDRGHGNEQFF
>TRBJ1-4|TRBV20-1
CSARVAGGLFF
>TRBJ1-5|TRBV10-3
CAISGGQGGNQPQHF
>TRBJ2-5|TRBV7-2
CASRYSGTEETQYF
>TRBJ2-2|TRBV2
CASSPYTGELFF
>TRBJ1-1|TRBV28
CASSLATEFTEAFF
>TRBJ1-2|TRBV19
CASTSTGADNYGYTF
>TRBJ2-2|TRBV6-1
CASKDPSGGINTGELFF
>TRBJ2-7|TRBV5-6
CASSSRYEQYF
>TRBJ2-3|TRBV7-2
CASSTSTDTQYF
>TRBJ2-7|TRBV6-6
CASSYGGHYEQYF
>TRBJ1-1|TRBV7-9
CASTPGGTEAFF
>TRBJ2-7|TRBV5-1
CASSIEQRGEQYF
>TRBJ2-5|TRBV19
CASSIDHSTTLLQETQYF
>TRBJ1-5|TRBV20-1
CSARSGANQPQHF
>TRBJ2-1|TRBV4-3
CASSQSGGVQFF
>TRBJ2-2|TRBV3-1
CASSQVGPRTGELFF
>TRBJ2-5|TRBV4-3
CASSQGIGGLPYQETQYF
>TRBJ2-5|TRBV6-2/TRBV6-3
CASNRWAAQETQYF
>TRBJ1-5|TRBV28
CASSAQTGIISF
>TRBJ1-1|TRBV2
CASSPGWAEAFF
>TRBJ2-2|TRBV6-1
CASSDVAGLGIGELFF
>TRBJ2-7|TRBV7-6
CASSSPGQFYEQYF
>TRBJ2-1|TRBV7-2
CASSLTYNEQFF
>TRBJ2-1|TRBV6-2/TRBV6-3
CASRTPEVYNEQFF
>TRBJ2-5|TRBV5-4
CASSLGTSGGAWETQYF
>TRBJ1-6|TRBV30
CAWRDRMGSPLHF
>TRBJ1-2|TRBV5-1
CASSLGGTGEYGYTF
>TRBJ1-1|TRBV5-1
CASSLEVRRNTEAFF
>TRBJ2-2|TRBV6-6
CASSFRTANTGELFF
>TRBJ2-5|TRBV20-1
CSGSLAGIKETQYF
>TRBJ2-5|TRBV9
CASSERTSGGVETQYF
>TRBJ2-7|TRBV5-6
CASSLSLAGGKQYF
>TRBJ1-6|TRBV5-1
CASSFSGNNSPLHF
>TRBJ1-5|TRBV24-1
CATSEGQGSNQPQHF
>TRBJ2-7|TRBV28
CASSLGAGASYEQYF
>TRBJ2-4|TRBV7-2
CASTLAGGAKNIQYF
>TRBJ2-7|TRBV28
CASRLVLAGTGGEQYF
>TRBJ1-1|TRBV28
CASNPGPNTEAFF